The present TCR beta chain was sequenced within a study of blood T cell repertoires in COVID-19. Study background: From the United States, Italy and Spain came samples of acute and convalescent COVID-19.

The authors' processing: Reference gene primer amplification in the assay estimated nucleated cell counts. Measured with immunoSEQ multiplex PCR; TCRdb has only the in-frame clones, and not every one. That table furnishes V, J and clone size, whereas the DNA furnished D and trimming. The sample has roughly 170,000 clones; approximately 87% are singletons. Donors in Cohort 3 who had recovered were those with two negative PCRs, healthcare professional clearance, or resolution of their symptoms. The CDR3 length is 15 residues. V was pared by 4 bases and J by 0 bases, with 2 bases of the junction left unmatched. Germline CDR1 is SGDLS and CDR2 is YYNGEE.

The sequenced material came from PBMCs or T cells enriched from blood (not recorded which). The chain couples TRBV9 to TRBJ2-2, with 8 bases aligning to TRBD2. The sequence was obtained from a woman in her 50s who had recovered from COVID-19. Here the CDR3 DNA reads TGTGCCAGCAGCCTGCGGGGGGCGAACACCGGGGAGCTGTTTTTT. It specifies CASSLRGANTGELFF.